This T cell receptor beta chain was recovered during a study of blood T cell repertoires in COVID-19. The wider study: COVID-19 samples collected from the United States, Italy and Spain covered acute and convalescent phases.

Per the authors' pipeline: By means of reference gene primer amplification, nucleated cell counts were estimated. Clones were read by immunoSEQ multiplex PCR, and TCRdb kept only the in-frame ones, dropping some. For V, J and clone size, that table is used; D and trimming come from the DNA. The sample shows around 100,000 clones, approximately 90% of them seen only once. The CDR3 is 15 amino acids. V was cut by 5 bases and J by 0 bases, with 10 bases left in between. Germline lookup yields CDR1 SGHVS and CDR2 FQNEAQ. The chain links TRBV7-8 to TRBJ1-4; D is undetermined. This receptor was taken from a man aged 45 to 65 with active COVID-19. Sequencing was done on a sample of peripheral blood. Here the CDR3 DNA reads TGTGCCAGCAGCCGGAGAGGGACAACTAATGAAAAACTGTTTTTT. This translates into CASSRRGTTNEKLFF.